Here is one T cell receptor (beta chain) with its context. The antigen is unknown. This same CDR3 is encoded by further DNA sequences in the sample. The sample comes from a study of shared clonotypes between healthy human individuals. The wider study: CD4 naive and CD4 memory each took three plates per donor, while CD8 naive took two and CD8 memory one.

Sequencing was performed with immunoSEQ multiplex PCR; in TCRdb, only in-frame clones are kept and a portion is missing. The sample includes some 2.3 million clones, roughly 93% seen only once; the top ten take 0.35% to 0.5%. Partitioning of CD4+ cells yielded a CD45RA+ naive subset and a CD45RA-negative memory subset. Germline CDR1 KGHSH, CDR2 LQKENI. The length of the CDR3 is 13 residues. V was pared by 4 bases and J by 4 bases, with 10 bases between. Findings and caveats of the study: Estimated richness was generally greater in naive than memory subsets.

The clonotype originates from a man younger than 35 in good health. Some clones in this sample may be carry-over from other donors' samples. Input material: naive CD4+ T cells from PBMCs. The sample's subset: CD45RA+ positively selected. The gene calls are TRBV18 and TRBJ1-1; no clear D. DNA for the CDR3: TGTGCCAGCTCACAGGGAGAGGCCACTGAAGCTTTCTTT. It encodes CASSQGEATEAFF.